These T cell receptor beta chains were read from a single sample in a study of cytomegalovirus exposure and HLA in healthy donors. Profiled with immunoSEQ multiplex PCR; TCRdb holds only in-frame clones, not every one. Found here are 200,000 to 300,000 clones, 87% of them singletons; the top ten hold around 13%. Specimen: PBMCs. All receptors derive from a man between 18 and 29 years old in good health and CMV-seropositive. CDR3s include the opening cysteine and the closing phenylalanine or tryptophan. Each record gives: D gene, J gene, V gene, clone size, CDR3 DNA, CDR3 protein. D genes are given only for firm matches. Expanded clones are given a class, and other clones once, few, many or no size at all.

D gene: TRBD1; J gene: TRBJ1-5; V gene: TRBV6-1; clone size: -; CDR3 DNA: TGTGCCAGCAGTGAACTGACAGGGAGAATGCAGCCCCAGCATTTT; CDR3 protein: CASSELTGRMQPQHF
D gene: TRBD1; J gene: TRBJ1-3; V gene: TRBV15; clone size: -; CDR3 DNA: TGTGCCACCAGCAGGACAGGGGCTGGAAACACCATATATTTT; CDR3 protein: CATSRTGAGNTIYF
D gene: -; J gene: TRBJ2-7; V gene: TRBV27; clone size: -; CDR3 DNA: TGTGCCAGCAGCCCGAGGACGGGTACAATTTGGGAGCAGTACTTC; CDR3 protein: CASSPRTGTIWEQYF
D gene: TRBD2; J gene: TRBJ2-1; V gene: TRBV29-1; clone size: -; CDR3 DNA: TGCAGCGTTGTAGGGGAGGGAGGGGTAAATGAGCAGTTCTTC; CDR3 protein: CSVVGEGGVNEQFF
D gene: -; J gene: TRBJ1-5; V gene: TRBV30; clone size: -; CDR3 DNA: TGTGCCTGGAGTGTGTTTAGGGAGGGTTGGAATCAGCCCCAGCATTTT; CDR3 protein: CAWSVFREGWNQPQHF
D gene: -; J gene: TRBJ1-2; V gene: TRBV5-1; clone size: -; CDR3 DNA: TGCGCCAGCACAACGGTTAGGTCTTTC; CDR3 protein: CASTTVRSF
D gene: -; J gene: TRBJ2-2; V gene: TRBV5-1; clone size: -; CDR3 DNA: TGCGCCAGCACCAGGGGGGAGTCGGGAACCGGGGAGCTGTTTTTT; CDR3 protein: CASTRGESGTGELFF
D gene: -; J gene: TRBJ1-1; V gene: TRBV10-3; clone size: -; CDR3 DNA: TGTGCCATCAGTGAAGGTCTGAACACTGAAGCTTTCTTT; CDR3 protein: CAISEGLNTEAFF
D gene: TRBD1; J gene: TRBJ2-7; V gene: TRBV2; clone size: -; CDR3 DNA: TGTGCCAGCAGTGAAGCGTCGGGACAGAACTCCTACGAGCAGTACTTC; CDR3 protein: CASSEASGQNSYEQYF
D gene: -; J gene: TRBJ1-1; V gene: TRBV29-1; clone size: -; CDR3 DNA: TGCAGCGTTGAACAGGGAAGTCGGCCCGAAGCTTTCTTT; CDR3 protein: CSVEQGSRPEAFF
D gene: -; J gene: TRBJ2-5; V gene: TRBV30; clone size: -; CDR3 DNA: TGTGCCTGGAGTGTCTTTGAGACCCAGTACTTC; CDR3 protein: CAWSVFETQYF
D gene: -; J gene: TRBJ1-1; V gene: TRBV2; clone size: -; CDR3 DNA: TGTGCCAGCAGTGGGACGCAGCATGAAGCTTTCTTT; CDR3 protein: CASSGTQHEAFF
D gene: -; J gene: TRBJ2-7; V gene: TRBV5-1; clone size: -; CDR3 DNA: TGCGCCAGCATGGAGGGCCCTTTGAATGAGCAGTACTTC; CDR3 protein: CASMEGPLNEQYF
D gene: TRBD1; J gene: TRBJ2-5; V gene: TRBV6-4; clone size: -; CDR3 DNA: TGTGCCAGCAGTGCCGGGACAGGGGGCCAAGAGACCCAGTACTTC; CDR3 protein: CASSAGTGGQETQYF
D gene: -; J gene: TRBJ2-3; V gene: TRBV30; clone size: -; CDR3 DNA: TGTGCCTGGAGCGAGGAGAGGGTAGATACGCAGTATTTT; CDR3 protein: CAWSEERVDTQYF
D gene: TRBD1; J gene: TRBJ1-2; V gene: TRBV28; clone size: -; CDR3 DNA: TGTGCCAGCAGTTGGGGACAGGAGCATGGCTACACCTTC; CDR3 protein: CASSWGQEHGYTF
D gene: -; J gene: TRBJ1-1; V gene: TRBV9; clone size: -; CDR3 DNA: TGTGCCAGCAGCCCCACAGGGAGTTCGTCTGAAGCTTTCTTT; CDR3 protein: CASSPTGSSSEAFF
D gene: -; J gene: TRBJ2-1; V gene: TRBV12-5; clone size: -; CDR3 DNA: TGTGCTAGTGGTTTGGTATTTAATGAGCAGTTCTTC; CDR3 protein: CASGLVFNEQFF
D gene: -; J gene: TRBJ2-6; V gene: TRBV6-5; clone size: -; CDR3 DNA: TGTGCCAGCAGTTTTGCTCCAGGGTCTGGGGCCAACGTCCTGACTTTC; CDR3 protein: CASSFAPGSGANVLTF
D gene: TRBD2; J gene: TRBJ2-3; V gene: TRBV30; clone size: -; CDR3 DNA: TGTGCCTGGGGATGGACTAGCGGGAGTCTTGGCGCGACAGATACGCAGTATTTT; CDR3 protein: CAWGWTSGSLGATDTQYF
D gene: TRBD2; J gene: TRBJ2-7; V gene: TRBV27; clone size: -; CDR3 DNA: TGTGCCAGCAGTTTACAAAGCGGGAGGGTCTACGAGCAGTACTTC; CDR3 protein: CASSLQSGRVYEQYF
D gene: TRBD1; J gene: TRBJ1-4; V gene: TRBV7-8; clone size: few; CDR3 DNA: TGTGCCAGCAGCGTACGGACAGGGGTTCATGAAAAACTGTTTTTT; CDR3 protein: CASSVRTGVHEKLFF
D gene: -; J gene: TRBJ2-5; V gene: TRBV5-4; clone size: -; CDR3 DNA: TGTGCCAGCAGCGGAGTAGCGGAGGGGAGAGAGACCCAGTACTTC; CDR3 protein: CASSGVAEGRETQYF
D gene: -; J gene: TRBJ2-7; V gene: TRBV7-6; clone size: few; CDR3 DNA: TGTGCCAGCAGCACGGCTTCCTACTACGAGCAGTACTTC; CDR3 protein: CASSTASYYEQYF
D gene: -; J gene: TRBJ1-4; V gene: TRBV6-1; clone size: -; CDR3 DNA: TGTGCCAGCACTTGGGGGGGGACTGACGAAAAACTGTTTTTT; CDR3 protein: CASTWGGTDEKLFF
D gene: TRBD1; J gene: TRBJ2-1; V gene: TRBV29-1; clone size: -; CDR3 DNA: TGCAGCGGGGACAGCTACAATGAGCAGTTCTTC; CDR3 protein: CSGDSYNEQFF
D gene: -; J gene: TRBJ2-7; V gene: TRBV6-6; clone size: -; CDR3 DNA: TGTGCCACCAACAAAGGGGAGTATTCTTACTTC; CDR3 protein: CATNKGEYSYF
D gene: TRBD1; J gene: TRBJ2-7; V gene: TRBV27; clone size: -; CDR3 DNA: TGTGCCAGCAGTCCACAAACGACAGGGAACTACGAGCAGTACTTC; CDR3 protein: CASSPQTTGNYEQYF
D gene: TRBD2; J gene: TRBJ2-1; V gene: TRBV29-1; clone size: -; CDR3 DNA: TGCAGCGTTTCTAGCGGAGGAGCCTACAATGAGCAGTTCTTC; CDR3 protein: CSVSSGGAYNEQFF
D gene: -; J gene: TRBJ1-1; V gene: TRBV4-1; clone size: -; CDR3 DNA: TGCGCCAGCAGCCAAGAGGGTAGAAGCACTGAAGCTTTCTTT; CDR3 protein: CASSQEGRSTEAFF
D gene: -; J gene: TRBJ2-4; V gene: TRBV5-8; clone size: once; CDR3 DNA: TGTGCCAGCAGCTTTGGGGGAAACATTCAGTACTTC; CDR3 protein: CASSFGGNIQYF
D gene: -; J gene: TRBJ1-2; V gene: TRBV2; clone size: -; CDR3 DNA: TGTGCCAGCAGTGGTAATAACTATGGCTACACCTTC; CDR3 protein: CASSGNNYGYTF
D gene: -; J gene: TRBJ1-5; V gene: TRBV28; clone size: -; CDR3 DNA: TGTGCCAGCACAGACAGGTCGGCCGCTAATCAGCCCCAGCATTTT; CDR3 protein: CASTDRSAANQPQHF
D gene: -; J gene: TRBJ1-2; V gene: TRBV5-6; clone size: -; CDR3 DNA: TGTGCCAGCAGGAGTTCGTCAGGGATATATGGCTACACCTTC; CDR3 protein: CASRSSSGIYGYTF
D gene: -; J gene: TRBJ1-5; V gene: TRBV2; clone size: -; CDR3 DNA: TGTGCCAGCACGGCGGATGTTAGCAATCAGCCCCAGCATTTT; CDR3 protein: CASTADVSNQPQHF
D gene: -; J gene: TRBJ1-2; V gene: TRBV2; clone size: -; CDR3 DNA: TGTGCCAGCAACCAGGGTGGTGGCTACACCTTC; CDR3 protein: CASNQGGGYTF
D gene: TRBD1; J gene: TRBJ2-7; V gene: TRBV4-1; clone size: once; CDR3 DNA: TGCGCCAGCAGCTACGACAGGGCGGACTACGAGCAGTACTTC; CDR3 protein: CASSYDRADYEQYF
D gene: -; J gene: TRBJ2-7; V gene: TRBV18; clone size: -; CDR3 DNA: TGTGCCAGCTCGTACTCGGACGAGCAGTACTTC; CDR3 protein: CASSYSDEQYF
D gene: -; J gene: TRBJ1-5; V gene: TRBV5-1; clone size: -; CDR3 DNA: TGCGCCAGCAGCTTGGGTAACAATCAGCCCCAGCATTTT; CDR3 protein: CASSLGNNQPQHF
D gene: -; J gene: TRBJ2-7; V gene: TRBV27; clone size: -; CDR3 DNA: TGTGCCAGCACCAAACCGGGGGCGACCTACGAGCAGTACTTC; CDR3 protein: CASTKPGATYEQYF
D gene: -; J gene: TRBJ2-4; V gene: TRBV30; clone size: -; CDR3 DNA: TGTGCCTGGAGTGTTGGCAGGAGAGTTCAGTACTTC; CDR3 protein: CAWSVGRRVQYF
D gene: -; J gene: TRBJ1-2; V gene: TRBV5-5; clone size: -; CDR3 DNA: TGTGCCAGCAGCTTGGGCACAGCATACTATGGCTACACCTTC; CDR3 protein: CASSLGTAYYGYTF
D gene: -; J gene: TRBJ2-1; V gene: TRBV5-4; clone size: -; CDR3 DNA: TGTGCCAGCAGCTTGGAACTTGAGCAGTTCTTC; CDR3 protein: CASSLELEQFF
D gene: -; J gene: TRBJ2-5; V gene: TRBV7-8; clone size: -; CDR3 DNA: TGTGCCAGCAGGGGACGCGGGCAAGAGACCCAGTACTTC; CDR3 protein: CASRGRGQETQYF
D gene: -; J gene: TRBJ2-7; V gene: TRBV19; clone size: -; CDR3 DNA: TGTGCCAGTGGGACCGGGAGTGGCGAGCAGTACTTC; CDR3 protein: CASGTGSGEQYF
D gene: -; J gene: TRBJ2-3; V gene: TRBV6-1; clone size: -; CDR3 DNA: TGTGCCAGCACCCAAAACACAGATACGCAGTATTTT; CDR3 protein: CASTQNTDTQYF
D gene: -; J gene: TRBJ1-5; V gene: TRBV5-6; clone size: -; CDR3 DNA: TGTGCCAGCAGCTTGGTGGTCCCCGGGAGGGAGAATCAGCCCCAGCATTTT; CDR3 protein: CASSLVVPGRENQPQHF
D gene: -; J gene: TRBJ1-1; V gene: TRBV9; clone size: -; CDR3 DNA: TGTGCCAGCAGCGTAGTCGCAGCTCTGAACACTGAAGCTTTCTTT; CDR3 protein: CASSVVAALNTEAFF
D gene: TRBD1; J gene: TRBJ1-2; V gene: TRBV4-1; clone size: few; CDR3 DNA: TGCGCCAGCAGTCATGACAGGGCTCGAGGCTACACCTTC; CDR3 protein: CASSHDRARGYTF
D gene: -; J gene: TRBJ1-5; V gene: TRBV28; clone size: -; CDR3 DNA: TGTGCCAGCAGCCTGAGGGCAGCCAATCAGCCCCAGCATTTT; CDR3 protein: CASSLRAANQPQHF
D gene: TRBD1; J gene: TRBJ1-3; V gene: TRBV6-5; clone size: -; CDR3 DNA: TGTGCCAGCAGAAGACAGGGAGGGGGAAACACCATATATTTT; CDR3 protein: CASRRQGGGNTIYF
D gene: -; J gene: TRBJ2-7; V gene: TRBV5-1; clone size: -; CDR3 DNA: TGCGCCAGCAGTCCGGGACCCCCGCTGGACGAGCAGTACTTC; CDR3 protein: CASSPGPPLDEQYF
D gene: -; J gene: TRBJ1-5; V gene: TRBV25-1; clone size: -; CDR3 DNA: TGTGCCAGCCTGGGTTATCAGCCCCAGCATTTT; CDR3 protein: CASLGYQPQHF
D gene: TRBD1; J gene: TRBJ1-2; V gene: TRBV7-2; clone size: few; CDR3 DNA: TGTGCCAGCAGCCCGACAGGGATCTATGGCTACACCTTC; CDR3 protein: CASSPTGIYGYTF